This T cell receptor beta chain was identified in a study of T cell responses to AZD1222 COVID-19 vaccine. General study results and limits: Baseline seropositivity characterized only a handful of AZD1222 recipients. Females made up more of the donors, who were largely white British, and clonal diversity may have come out too low.

With 3 bases clipped from V and 3 bases from J, the junction kept 12 bases outside the gene matches. Germline lookup yields CDR1 LNHDA and CDR2 SQIVND (reference sequence). The CDR3 contains 17 residues. Turning to this clone: Its antigen is currently unknown.

TCRdb's table, derived via immunoSEQ multiplex PCR, lists solely in-frame clones and lacks some. Of 200,000 to 250,000 clones in the sample, approximately 94% were seen once. The sequencing used peripheral blood, collected 28 days after the second dose of the MenACWY control vaccine. V usage is TRBV19 and J usage is TRBJ2-3, with TRBD2 matching 7 bases. The origin of this receptor is an adult who received the MenACWY meningococcal vaccine as a control. CDR3: CASSIGLGGSPTDTQYF. The CDR3 bases are TGTGCCAGTAGTATCGGGTTAGGCGGGAGCCCGACAGATACGCAGTATTTT.